This TCR beta chain was observed in a study of CD8 T cells in Susac syndrome. cDNA came from about 0.5 to 1 ug RNA primed by random hexamers. TCRdb reprocessed the immunoSEQ multiplex PCR reads with MiXCR, giving one entry per CDR3 protein. The repertoire holds approximately 150,000 distinct CDR3 sequences, 94% seen once, with approximately 0.08% in the top ten. The CDR3 extends over 14 amino acids. Losses at the gene ends were 4 bases for V and 7 bases for J; bases not matched to a gene: 4. The V gene's germline CDR1 is SGHTA and CDR2 FQGTGA. TEMRA cells were FACS-enriched and CD8+ and CD4+ T cells negatively isolated.

The clonotype originates from a human donor in good health. Sequencing was carried out using CD4+ T cells from PBMCs. V usage is TRBV7-3 and J usage is TRBJ2-1; 10 nucleotides agree with TRBD2. CDR3: CASSSSGSLNEQFF. Here the CDR3 DNA reads TGTGCCAGCAGCTCTAGCGGGAGTTTAAATGAGCAGTTCTTC. The whole variable domain, filled in from reference TRBV7-3 and TRBJ2-1, reads GAGVSQTPSNKVTEKGKYVELRCDPISGHTALYWYRQSLGQGPEFLIYFQGTGAADDSGLPNDRFFAVRPEGSVSTLKIQRTERGDSAVYLCASSSSGSLNEQFFGPGTRLTVL.